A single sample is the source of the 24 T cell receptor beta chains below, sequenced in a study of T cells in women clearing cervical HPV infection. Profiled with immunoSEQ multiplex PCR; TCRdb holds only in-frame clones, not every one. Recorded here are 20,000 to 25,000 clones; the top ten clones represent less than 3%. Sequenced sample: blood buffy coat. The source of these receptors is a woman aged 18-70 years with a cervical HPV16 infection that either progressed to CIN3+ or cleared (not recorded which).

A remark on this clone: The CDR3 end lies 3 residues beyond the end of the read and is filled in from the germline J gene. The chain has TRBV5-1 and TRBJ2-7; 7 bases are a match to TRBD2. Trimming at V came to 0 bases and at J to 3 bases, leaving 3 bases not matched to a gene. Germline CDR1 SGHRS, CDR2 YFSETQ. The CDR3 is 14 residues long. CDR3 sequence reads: CASSLVGGDYEQYF. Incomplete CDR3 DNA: TGCGCCAGCAGCTTGGTGGGGGGGGACTACGAG.

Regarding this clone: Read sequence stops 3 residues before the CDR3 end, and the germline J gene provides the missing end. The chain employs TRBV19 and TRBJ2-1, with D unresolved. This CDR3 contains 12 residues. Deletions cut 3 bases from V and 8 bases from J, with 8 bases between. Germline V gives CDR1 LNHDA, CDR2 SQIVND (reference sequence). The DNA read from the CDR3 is TGTGCCAGTAGTATTAGAGTAGATGAG. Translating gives CASSIRVDE. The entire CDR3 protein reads CASSIRVDEQFF.

Partial CDR3 DNA: TGTGCCAGCAGTGACAGCGGGGGGCTCCAAGAGACC. The encoded protein is CASSDSGGLQET. The whole CDR3 reads CASSDSGGLQETQYF. The V call is TRBV6-1, the J call TRBJ2-5; 9 nucleotides agree with TRBD2. The CDR3 end is not reached by the read, which stops 3 residues before it; the germline J gene fills it in. V dropped 3 bases and J dropped 1; count of bases not matched to a gene: 3. The CDR3 is 15 residues long. CDR1 and CDR2 (germline): MNHNS, SASEGT.

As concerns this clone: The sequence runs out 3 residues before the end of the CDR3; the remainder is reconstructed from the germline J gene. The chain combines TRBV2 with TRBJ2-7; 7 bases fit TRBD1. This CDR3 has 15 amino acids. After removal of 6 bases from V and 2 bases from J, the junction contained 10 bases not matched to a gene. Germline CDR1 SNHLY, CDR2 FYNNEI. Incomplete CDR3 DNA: TGTGCCAGCAGCTCTCAGACAGGGATTACCTACGAG. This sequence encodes CASSSQTGITYE. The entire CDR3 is CASSSQTGITYEQYF.

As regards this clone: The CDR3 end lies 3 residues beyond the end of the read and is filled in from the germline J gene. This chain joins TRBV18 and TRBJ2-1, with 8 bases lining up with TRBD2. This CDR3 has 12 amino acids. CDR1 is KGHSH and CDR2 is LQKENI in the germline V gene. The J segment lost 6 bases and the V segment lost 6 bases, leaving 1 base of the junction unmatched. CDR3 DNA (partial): TGTGCCAGCTCCCGGGGGGGCAATGAG. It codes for CASSRGGNE. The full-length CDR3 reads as CASSRGGNEQFF.

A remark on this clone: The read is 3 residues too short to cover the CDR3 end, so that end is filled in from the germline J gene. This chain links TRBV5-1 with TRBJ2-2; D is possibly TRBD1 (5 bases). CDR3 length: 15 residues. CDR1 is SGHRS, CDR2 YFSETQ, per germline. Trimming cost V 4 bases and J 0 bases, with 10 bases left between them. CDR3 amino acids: CASSARAANTGELFF. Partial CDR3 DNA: TGCGCCAGCAGCGCCAGGGCTGCGAACACCGGGGAG.

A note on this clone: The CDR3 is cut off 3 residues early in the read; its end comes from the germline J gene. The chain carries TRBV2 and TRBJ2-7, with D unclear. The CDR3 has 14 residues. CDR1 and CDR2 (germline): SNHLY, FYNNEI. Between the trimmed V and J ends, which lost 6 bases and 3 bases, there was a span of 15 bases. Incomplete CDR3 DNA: TGTGCCAGCAGCAACCCCCTTTCGGGCTACGAG. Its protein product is CASSNPLSGYE. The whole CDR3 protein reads CASSNPLSGYEQYF.

CDR3 DNA, as far as it was read: TGCAGTGCTCCTCGGACAGGGGGAAACGGGGAG. Translation gives CSAPRTGGNGE. The whole CDR3 region reads CSAPRTGGNGELFF. The J gene is TRBJ2-2, the V gene TRBV20-1, with TRBD1 matching over 10 bases. The read gets to within 3 residues of the CDR3 end, and the germline J gene fills in the rest. This CDR3 region has 14 residues. The trim removed 5 bases at V and 7 bases at J, leaving 7 bases unmatched. Germline lookup yields CDR1 DFQATT and CDR2 SNEGSKA (reference sequence).

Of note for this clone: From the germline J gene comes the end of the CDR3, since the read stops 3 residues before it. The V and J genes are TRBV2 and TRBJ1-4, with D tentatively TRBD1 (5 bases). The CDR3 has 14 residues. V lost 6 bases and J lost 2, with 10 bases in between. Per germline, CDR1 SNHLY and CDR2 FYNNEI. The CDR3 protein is CASRSQVTNEKLFF. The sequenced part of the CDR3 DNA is TGTGCCAGCAGATCACAGGTGACTAATGAAAAA.

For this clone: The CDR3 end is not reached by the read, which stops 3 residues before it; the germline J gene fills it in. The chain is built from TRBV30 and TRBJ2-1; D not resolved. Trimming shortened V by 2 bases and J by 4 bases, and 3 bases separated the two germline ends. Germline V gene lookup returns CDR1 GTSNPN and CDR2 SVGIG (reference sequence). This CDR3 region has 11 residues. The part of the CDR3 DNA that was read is TGTGCCTGGAGTACTTACAATGAG. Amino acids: CAWSTYNE. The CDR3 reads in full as CAWSTYNEQFF.

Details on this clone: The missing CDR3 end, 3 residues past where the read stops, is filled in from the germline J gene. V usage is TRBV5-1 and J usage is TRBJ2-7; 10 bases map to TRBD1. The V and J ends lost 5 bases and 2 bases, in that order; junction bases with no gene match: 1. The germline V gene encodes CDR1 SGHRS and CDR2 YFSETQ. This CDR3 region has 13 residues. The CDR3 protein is CASSGTGAYEQYF. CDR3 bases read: TGCGCCAGCAGTGGGACAGGGGCCTACGAG.

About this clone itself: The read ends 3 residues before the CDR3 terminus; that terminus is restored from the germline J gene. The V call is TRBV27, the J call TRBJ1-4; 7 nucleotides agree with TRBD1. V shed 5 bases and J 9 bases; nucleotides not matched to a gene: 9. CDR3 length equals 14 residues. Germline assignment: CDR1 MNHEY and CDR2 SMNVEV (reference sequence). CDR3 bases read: TGTGCCAGCAGTATCGGACAGGAAGGACAAAAA. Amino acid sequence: CASSIGQEGQK. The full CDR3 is CASSIGQEGQKLFF. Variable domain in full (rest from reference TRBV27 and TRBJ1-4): EAQVTQNPRYLITVTGKKLTVTCSQNMNHEYMSWYRQDPGLGLRQIYYSMNVEVTDKGDVPEGYKVSRKEKRNFPLILESPSPNQTSLYFCASSIGQEGQKLFFGSGTQLSVL.

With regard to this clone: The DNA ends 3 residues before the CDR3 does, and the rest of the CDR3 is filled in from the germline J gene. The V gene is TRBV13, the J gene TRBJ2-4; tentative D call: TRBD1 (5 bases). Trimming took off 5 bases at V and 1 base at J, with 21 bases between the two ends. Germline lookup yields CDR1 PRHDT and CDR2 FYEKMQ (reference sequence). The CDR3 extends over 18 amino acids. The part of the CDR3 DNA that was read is TGTGCCAGCAGCCTCAGTGGGCCAGGGTTTGGGGCCAAAAACATT. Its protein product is CASSLSGPGFGAKNI. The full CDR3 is CASSLSGPGFGAKNIQYF.

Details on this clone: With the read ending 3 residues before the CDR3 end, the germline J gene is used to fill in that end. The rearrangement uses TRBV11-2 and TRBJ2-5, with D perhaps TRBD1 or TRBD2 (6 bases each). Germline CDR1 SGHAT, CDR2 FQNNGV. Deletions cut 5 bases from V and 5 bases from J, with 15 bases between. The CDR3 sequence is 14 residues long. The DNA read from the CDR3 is TGTGCCAGCAGCCGTGGGCAGGGGAGGGAGACC. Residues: CASSRGQGRET. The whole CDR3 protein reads CASSRGQGRETQYF.

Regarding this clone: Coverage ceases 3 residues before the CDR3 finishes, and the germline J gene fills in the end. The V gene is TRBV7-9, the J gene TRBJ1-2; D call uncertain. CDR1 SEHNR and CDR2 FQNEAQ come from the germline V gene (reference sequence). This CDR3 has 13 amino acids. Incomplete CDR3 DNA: TGTGCCAGCAGCTTGGGCAGCTCCTACGAC. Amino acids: CASSLGSSYD. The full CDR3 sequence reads CASSLGSSYDYTF. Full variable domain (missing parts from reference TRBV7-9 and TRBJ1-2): DTGVSQNPRHKITKRGQNVTFRCDPISEHNRLYWYRQTLGQGPEFLTYFQNEAQLEKSRLLSDRFSAERPKGSFSTLEIQRTEQGDSAMYLCASSLGSSYDYTFGSGTRLTVV.

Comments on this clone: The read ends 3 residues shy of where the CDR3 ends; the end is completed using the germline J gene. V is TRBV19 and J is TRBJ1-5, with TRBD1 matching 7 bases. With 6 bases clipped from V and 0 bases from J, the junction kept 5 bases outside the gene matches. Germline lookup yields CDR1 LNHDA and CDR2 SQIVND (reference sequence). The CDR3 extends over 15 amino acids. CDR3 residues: CASSPDRYSNQPQHF. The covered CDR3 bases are TGTGCCAGTAGCCCGGACAGGTATAGCAATCAGCCC.

CDR3 DNA, as far as it was read: TGTGCCAGCAGCTTCCAGCGGTCCTACAATGAG. As protein: CASSFQRSYNE. The CDR3 reads in full as CASSFQRSYNEQFF. The J gene is TRBJ2-1, the V gene TRBV7-2; perhaps TRBD2 as D (5 bases). The DNA ends 3 residues before the CDR3 does, and the rest of the CDR3 is filled in from the germline J gene. V was trimmed by 3 bases and J by 1 base, leaving 7 bases between them. In germline, CDR1 is SGHTA, CDR2 FQGNSA. The CDR3 runs 14 residues.

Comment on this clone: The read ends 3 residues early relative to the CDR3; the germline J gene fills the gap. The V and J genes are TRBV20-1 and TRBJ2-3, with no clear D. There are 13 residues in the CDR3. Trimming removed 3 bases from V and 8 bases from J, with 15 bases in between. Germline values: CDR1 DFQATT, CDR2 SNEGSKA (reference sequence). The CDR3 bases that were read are TGCAGTGCTAGTAGCTCTGTTTCGGGTACG. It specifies CSASSSVSGT. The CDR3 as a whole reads CSASSSVSGTQYF.

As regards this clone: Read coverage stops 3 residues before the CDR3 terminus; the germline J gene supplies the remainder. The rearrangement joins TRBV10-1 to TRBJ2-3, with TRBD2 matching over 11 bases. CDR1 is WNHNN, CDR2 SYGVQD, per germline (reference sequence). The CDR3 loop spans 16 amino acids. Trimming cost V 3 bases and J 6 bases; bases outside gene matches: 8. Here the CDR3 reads CASSDPVGTSGDTQYF. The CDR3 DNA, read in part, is TGCGCCAGCAGTGATCCAGTGGGGACTAGCGGCGATACG.

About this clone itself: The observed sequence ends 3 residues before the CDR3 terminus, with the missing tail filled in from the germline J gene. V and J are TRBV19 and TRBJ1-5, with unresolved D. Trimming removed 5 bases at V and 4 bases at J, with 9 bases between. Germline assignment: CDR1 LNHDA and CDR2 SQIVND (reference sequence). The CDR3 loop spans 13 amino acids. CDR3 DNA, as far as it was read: TGTGCCAGTAGTGTTGCGGAAAATCAGCCC. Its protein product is CASSVAENQP. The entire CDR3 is CASSVAENQPQHF.

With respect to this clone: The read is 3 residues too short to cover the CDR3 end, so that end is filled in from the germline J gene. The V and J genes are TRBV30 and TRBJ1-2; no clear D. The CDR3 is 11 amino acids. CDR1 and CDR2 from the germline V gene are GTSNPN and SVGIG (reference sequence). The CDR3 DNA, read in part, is TGTGCCTGGAGTGGCGGTGAGGGC. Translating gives CAWSGGEG. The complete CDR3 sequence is CAWSGGEGYTF. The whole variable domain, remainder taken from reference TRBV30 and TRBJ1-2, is SQTIHQWPATLVQPVGSPLSLECTVEGTSNPNLYWYRQAAGRGLQLLFYSVGIGQISSEVPQNLSASRPQDRQFILSSKKLLLSDSGFYLCAWSGGEGYTFGSGTRLTVV.

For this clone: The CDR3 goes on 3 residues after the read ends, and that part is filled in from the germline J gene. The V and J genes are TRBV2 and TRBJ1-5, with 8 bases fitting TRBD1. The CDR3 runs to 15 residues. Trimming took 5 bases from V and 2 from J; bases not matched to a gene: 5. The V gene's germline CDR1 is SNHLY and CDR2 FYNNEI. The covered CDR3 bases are TGTGCCAGCAGTCAGGACAGGGTGGGCAATCAGCCC. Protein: CASSQDRVGNQP. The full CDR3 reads CASSQDRVGNQPQHF.

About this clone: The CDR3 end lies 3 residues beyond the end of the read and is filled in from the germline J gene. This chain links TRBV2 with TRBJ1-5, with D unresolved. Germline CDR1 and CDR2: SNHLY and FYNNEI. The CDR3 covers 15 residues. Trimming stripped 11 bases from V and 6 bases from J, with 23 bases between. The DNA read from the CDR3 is TGTGCCTCCTTAGCGGATCCGCCTACCAGTCAGCCC. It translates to CASLADPPTSQP. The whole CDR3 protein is CASLADPPTSQPQHF.

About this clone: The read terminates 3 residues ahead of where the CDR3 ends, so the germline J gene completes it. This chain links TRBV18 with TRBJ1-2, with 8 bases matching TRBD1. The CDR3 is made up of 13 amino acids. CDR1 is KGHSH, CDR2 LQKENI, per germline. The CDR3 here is CASSPSDRALYTF. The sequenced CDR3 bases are TGTGCCAGCTCACCATCGGACAGGGCCCTC. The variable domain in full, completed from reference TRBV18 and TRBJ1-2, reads NAGVMQNPRHLVRRRGQEARLRCSPMKGHSHVYWYRQLPEEGLKFMVYLQKENIIDESGMPKERFSAEFPKEGPSILRIQQVVRGDSAAYFCASSPSDRALYTFGSGTRLTVV.